The 15 T cell receptor beta chains in this list originate from one sample, sequenced in a study of T cells after yellow fever vaccination. Via MiXCR, TCRdb re-called the 5' RACE reads, giving one row per CDR3 protein. Here the sample spans some 560,000 distinct CDR3 sequences, about a sixth being singletons. This sample comprised PBMCs, obtained less than 6 days after the first yellow fever vaccination. All receptors come from a young man who received the YFV17D yellow fever vaccine.

This clonotype showed up just a few times. The J gene is TRBJ1-2, the V gene TRBV5-4; D is ambiguous. Germline CDR1 is SGHNT and CDR2 is YYREEE (reference sequence). V was shortened by 1 base and J by 2 bases, with 9 bases between the two germline ends. This CDR3 is built from 14 residues. This CDR3 reads CASSLSWPNYGYTF. CDR3 sequence (DNA): TGTGCCAGCAGCTTGTCGTGGCCGAACTATGGCTACACCTTC. Using reference TRBV5-4 and TRBJ1-2 for the parts outside the CDR3, the full variable domain is ETGVTQSPTHLIKTRGQQVTLRCSSQSGHNTVSWYQQALGQGPQFIFQYYREEENGRGNFPPRFSGLQFPNYSSELNVNALELDDSALYLCASSLSWPNYGYTFGSGTRLTVV.

V usage is TRBV7-9 and J usage is TRBJ2-1, with D possibly called TRBD1 or TRBD2 (5 bases each). Trimming pared 3 bases from V and 4 bases from J, leaving 10 bases between. CDR1 is SEHNR, CDR2 FQNEAQ, per germline (reference sequence). This CDR3 is 14 amino acids long. The CDR3 coding sequence is TGTGCCAGCAGCTTCGGGGCATTATACAATGAGCAGTTCTTC. It specifies CASSFGALYNEQFF.

This clonotype was detected only a few times. J is TRBJ1-1 and V is TRBV7-2; TRBD1 agrees at 7 bases. The CDR3 has 15 residues. V shed 2 bases, J shed 4 bases, and the junction held 7 bases outside the gene matches. Germline V CDR1 and CDR2: SGHTA, FQGNSA. CDR3 sequence: CASSLPGGFSTEAFF. DNA for the CDR3: TGTGCCAGCAGCTTACCAGGGGGTTTTTCCACTGAAGCTTTCTTT.

The rearrangement uses TRBV12-3 or TRBV12-4 and TRBJ1-1, with a weak D call TRBD1 (5 bases). Trimming cost V 4 bases and J 8 bases, with 11 bases left between them. The CDR3 contains 12 residues. CDR3 DNA: TGTGCCAGCAGTTCCGGGGGATACGAAGCTTTCTTT. Protein: CASSSGGYEAFF.

This clonotype turned up a few times. The chain has TRBV11-2 and TRBJ2-2; perhaps D is TRBD1 or TRBD2 (6 bases each). The germline V gene encodes CDR1 SGHAT and CDR2 FQNNGV. The V and J ends lost 6 bases and 6 bases respectively, with 14 bases between them. The CDR3 sequence is 14 residues long. The DNA of the CDR3 is TGTGCCAGCAGAAAGTCGGGGGCGCCCGGGGAGCTGTTTTTT. It encodes CASRKSGAPGELFF.

The rearrangement uses TRBV5-5 and TRBJ1-5, with D possibly TRBD1 on 5 matching bases. The CDR3 is 16 amino acids. The germline gives CDR1 SGHKS, CDR2 YYEKEE (reference sequence). V gave up 4 bases and J gave up 0 bases, with 14 bases separating them. CDR3: CASSPRGDNSNQPQHF. In DNA, the CDR3 is TGTGCCAGCAGCCCTCGGGGCGACAATAGCAATCAGCCCCAGCATTTT. Combining the CDR3 with reference TRBV5-5 and TRBJ1-5 gives the whole variable domain DAGVTQSPTHLIKTRGQQVTLRCSPISGHKSVSWYQQVLGQGPQFIFQYYEKEERGRGNFPDRFSARQFPNYSSELNVNALLLGDSALYLCASSPRGDNSNQPQHFGDGTRLSIL.

This clonotype was seen more than once but under ten times. J is TRBJ2-3 and V is TRBV7-9; 9 nucleotides match TRBD1. Germline V lookup: CDR1 SEHNR, CDR2 FQNEAQ (reference sequence). Trimming removed 5 bases from V and 1 base from J; junction bases left unmatched: 1. The CDR3 has 14 residues. The CDR3 DNA sequence: TGTGCCAGCAGCCACAGGGGGCGCACAGATACGCAGTATTTT. It translates to CASSHRGRTDTQYF.

The chain combines TRBV5-1 with TRBJ2-5; D is ambiguous. From germline, CDR1 is SGHRS and CDR2 YFSETQ. Deletions cut 0 bases from V and 4 bases from J, with 7 bases between. This CDR3 has 13 residues. In DNA form, the CDR3 reads TGCGCCAGCAGCTTGGTACATCCAGAGACCCAGTACTTC. This sequence encodes CASSLVHPETQYF. Full variable domain (missing parts from reference TRBV5-1 and TRBJ2-5): KAGVTQTPRYLIKTRGQQVTLSCSPISGHRSVSWYQQTPGQGLQFLFEYFSETQRNKGNFPGRFSGRQFSNSRSEMNVSTLELGDSALYLCASSLVHPETQYFGPGTRLLVL.

This clonotype showed up just a few times. The chain carries TRBV20-1 and TRBJ1-2; D is possibly TRBD1 (6 bases). Trimming removed 2 bases from V and 10 bases from J, with 17 bases in between. CDR3 length equals 13 residues. Per the germline V gene, CDR1 is DFQATT and CDR2 is SNEGSKA (reference sequence). The CDR3, as DNA: TGCAGTGCTAGACCCGCTTTGGACAGCAACTACACCTTC. Translating it yields CSARPALDSNYTF.

This clonotype was found a few times. The chain couples TRBV30 to TRBJ1-3; D uncertain. V lost 5 bases, J lost 3 bases, and 5 bases lay in between. The CDR3 has 11 residues. The germline CDR1 and CDR2 sequences are GTSNPN and SVGIG (reference sequence). CDR3 DNA: TGTGCCTGGGGGATTGGAAACACCATATATTTT. As protein: CAWGIGNTIYF.

This clonotype was detected only a few times. The CDR3: CASSLTGTPSMNTEAFF. DNA for the CDR3: TGCGCCAGCAGCTTGACCGGGACACCCAGCATGAACACTGAAGCTTTCTTT. The chain couples TRBV5-1 to TRBJ1-1, with TRBD1 as a possible D gene (6 bases). Trimming left V 1 base short and J 0 bases short, with 16 bases between. The CDR3 has 17 residues. Germline lookup yields CDR1 SGHRS and CDR2 YFSETQ.

This clonotype has a handful of counts. J is TRBJ2-7 and V is TRBV7-9; D unclear. V dropped 5 bases and J dropped 4 bases, with 15 bases sitting between them. There are 14 residues in the CDR3. CDR1 SEHNR and CDR2 FQNEAQ come from the germline V gene (reference sequence). The CDR3: CASSAYDTFYEQYF. CDR3 nucleotide sequence: TGTGCCAGCAGCGCATACGACACCTTTTACGAGCAGTACTTC.

The chain links TRBV6-5 to TRBJ2-1; D may match TRBD1 or TRBD2 (6 bases each). This CDR3 is 14 amino acids long. The V end lost 0 bases, the J end lost 8 bases, and 11 bases lay between the germline ends. Germline V gene lookup returns CDR1 MNHEY and CDR2 SVGAGI. CDR3 sequence (DNA): TGTGCCAGCAGTTACTCGAACGGGGGCGATGAGCAGTTCTTC. Translation gives CASSYSNGGDEQFF.

This clonotype was seen more than once but under ten times. This chain joins TRBV10-3 and TRBJ2-7; possibly TRBD2 for D (6 bases). The CDR3 is made up of 14 amino acids. The germline V and J ends were trimmed by 7 bases and 1 base, with 14 bases remaining between them. Per the germline V gene, CDR1 is ENHRY and CDR2 is SYGVKD. The CDR3 is CAIKVGGPSYEQYF. The CDR3 nucleotides are TGTGCCATCAAGGTGGGGGGACCTTCCTACGAGCAGTACTTC.

This clonotype has only a few counts. The chain links TRBV28 to TRBJ2-7; 9 positions match TRBD1. After removal of 5 bases from V and 3 bases from J, the junction contained 5 bases not matched to a gene. The CDR3 extends over 14 amino acids. Germline CDR1 reads MDHEN; CDR2 reads SYDVKM. The CDR3 spells CASSRGTGRYEQYV. The CDR3 DNA sequence: TGTGCCAGCAGTAGGGGGACAGGGCGCTACGAGCAGTACGTC.